The 9 T cell receptor beta chains presented below share a single source sample, sequenced in a study of T cells in Graves' hyperthyroidism and ophthalmopathy. TCR beta CDR3 sequences were amplified from RNA transcripts. Initially, a first-round RT-PCR of the TCR CDR3 employed the HTBI primer set. TCRdb reprocessed the multiplex PCR reads via MiXCR and lists one record per CDR3 protein. The repertoire consists of 250,000 to 300,000 distinct CDR3 sequences, with about 14% occurring once and the leading ten covering more than 10%. Source material: blood. These receptors originate from a woman between 40 and 50 years old with Graves' hyperthyroidism that later progressed to Graves' ophthalmopathy.

This chain joins TRBV6-1 and TRBJ1-1; D possibly corresponds to TRBD1 (5 bases). This CDR3 has 12 amino acids. Germline values: CDR1 MNHNS, CDR2 SASEGT. The V gene lost 7 bases and the J gene lost 5 bases, with 11 bases spanning the gap. Here the CDR3 reads CASNIQGTEAFF. The CDR3 region has the DNA TGTGCCAGCAACATCCAGGGTACTGAAGCTTTCTTT.

This clonotype was counted only a few times. V is TRBV10-1 and J is TRBJ2-7; D could derive from TRBD1 or TRBD2 (5 bases each). Germline loops: CDR1 WNHNN, CDR2 SYGVQD (reference sequence). This CDR3 has 14 residues. The V end was cut by 0 bases, the J end by 4 bases, with 10 bases between. In DNA form, the CDR3 reads TGCGCCAGCAGTGAGTCGGGCAGGGAGTACGAGCAGTACTTC. Amino acid sequence: CASSESGREYEQYF.

V and J are TRBV3-1 and TRBJ2-3, with 9 nucleotides matching TRBD2. The CDR3 is made up of 17 amino acids. Germline V gives CDR1 LGHDT, CDR2 YNNKEL (reference sequence). Trimming cost V 4 bases and J 2 bases; bases outside gene matches: 10. The CDR3 loop is CASSRRLAEPSTDTQYF. In nucleotides, the CDR3 is TGTGCCAGCAGCCGGCGACTAGCGGAGCCATCCACAGATACGCAGTATTTT.

This clonotype came up many times. The genes are TRBV28 and TRBJ1-1; no firm D call. The ends were cut back, 8 bases at V and 10 bases at J, with 14 bases in the middle. The CDR3 contains 11 residues. Germline loops: CDR1 MDHEN, CDR2 SYDVKM. The CDR3 DNA reads TGTGCCAGCGAAGGAAGGTCGGGAGCTTTCTTT. It encodes CASEGRSGAFF.

The chain couples TRBV2 to TRBJ1-2, with D perhaps TRBD1 (5 bases). The CDR3 totals 14 residues. Germline CDR1 reads SNHLY; CDR2 reads FYNNEI. V gave up 1 base and J gave up 3 bases, with 9 bases separating them. DNA of the CDR3: TGTGCCAGCAGTGAAGAGGGGTGGGACTATGGCTACACCTTC. Its translation: CASSEEGWDYGYTF. Full variable domain (outside the CDR3, taken from reference TRBV2 and TRBJ1-2): EPEVTQTPSHQVTQMGQEVILRCVPISNHLYFYWYRQILGQKVEFLVSFYNNEISEKSEIFDDQFSVERPDGSNFTLKIRSTKLEDSAMYFCASSEEGWDYGYTFGSGTRLTVV.

The table lists this clonotype with many counts. The rearrangement uses TRBV30 and TRBJ2-1; D is possibly TRBD1 or TRBD2 (5 bases each). CDR1 is GTSNPN, CDR2 SVGIG, per germline (reference sequence). The CDR3 loop spans 14 amino acids. Trimming shortened V by 6 bases and J by 7 bases, and 19 bases separated the two germline ends. This CDR3 is CACRGWGSGNEQFF. CDR3 nucleotides: TGTGCCTGCCGGGGCTGGGGGAGTGGGAATGAGCAGTTCTTC.

This clonotype was picked up many times. J is TRBJ1-1 and V is TRBV20-1; 12 bases are a match to TRBD1. V lost 4 bases and J lost 4; bases outside the gene matches: 7. The CDR3 runs to 15 residues. Germline V lookup: CDR1 DFQATT, CDR2 SNEGSKA (reference sequence). The CDR3 loop is CSATPGQGAGTEAFF. The CDR3 DNA reads as TGCAGTGCTACCCCGGGACAGGGGGCGGGCACTGAAGCTTTCTTT.

Points on this clonotype: This may be a read error, as it is one base from a much larger clone. The chain recombines TRBV18 with TRBJ1-1; no firm D call. V was cut by 5 bases and J by 5 bases, with 18 bases left in between. The CDR3 spans 15 residues. Germline loops: CDR1 KGHSH, CDR2 LQKENI. This chain's CDR3 is CASSLGEDQSTEAFF. CDR3 DNA: TGTGCCAGCTCATTAGGAGAGGACCAAAGTACTGAAGCTTTCTTT.

This clonotype appeared many times. The chain recombines TRBV2 with TRBJ2-5; 11 bases agree with TRBD2. Trimming removed 8 bases from V and 5 bases from J; junction bases left unmatched: 4. This CDR3 comprises 13 residues. In germline, CDR1 is SNHLY, CDR2 FYNNEI. This CDR3 reads CASRLAGPETQYF. For the CDR3, the DNA is TGTGCCAGCCGACTAGCGGGACCGGAGACCCAGTACTTC.